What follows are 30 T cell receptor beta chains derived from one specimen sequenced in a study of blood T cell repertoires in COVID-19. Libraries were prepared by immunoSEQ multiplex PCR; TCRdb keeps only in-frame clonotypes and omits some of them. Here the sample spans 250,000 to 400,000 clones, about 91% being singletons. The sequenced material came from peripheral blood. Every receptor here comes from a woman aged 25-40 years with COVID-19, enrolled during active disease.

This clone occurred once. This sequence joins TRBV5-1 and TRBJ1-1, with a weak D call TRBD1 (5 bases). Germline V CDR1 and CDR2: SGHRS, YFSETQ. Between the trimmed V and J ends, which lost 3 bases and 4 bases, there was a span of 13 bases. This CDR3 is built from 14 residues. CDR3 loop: CASSSTDKPTEAFF. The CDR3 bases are TGCGCCAGCAGCTCCACGGACAAGCCCACTGAAGCTTTCTTT.

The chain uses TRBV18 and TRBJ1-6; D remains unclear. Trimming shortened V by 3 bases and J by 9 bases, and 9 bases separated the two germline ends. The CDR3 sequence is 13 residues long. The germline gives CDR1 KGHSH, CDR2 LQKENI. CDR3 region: CASSPGLGSPLHF. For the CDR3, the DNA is TGTGCCAGCTCACCGGGCCTTGGTTCACCCCTCCACTTT.

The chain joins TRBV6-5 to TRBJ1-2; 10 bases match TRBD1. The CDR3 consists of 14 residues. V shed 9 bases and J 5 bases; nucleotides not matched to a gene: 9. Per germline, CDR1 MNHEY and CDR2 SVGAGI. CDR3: CASSGTGVFYGYTF. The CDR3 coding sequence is TGTGCCAGTAGCGGGACAGGGGTTTTTTATGGCTACACCTTC.

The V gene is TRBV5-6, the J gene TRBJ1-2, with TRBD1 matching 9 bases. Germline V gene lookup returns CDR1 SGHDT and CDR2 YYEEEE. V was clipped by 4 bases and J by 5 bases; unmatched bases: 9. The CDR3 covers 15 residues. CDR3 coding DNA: TGTGCCAGCAGCCGCGATGGGACAGGGATGTATGGCTACACCTTC. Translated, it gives CASSRDGTGMYGYTF.

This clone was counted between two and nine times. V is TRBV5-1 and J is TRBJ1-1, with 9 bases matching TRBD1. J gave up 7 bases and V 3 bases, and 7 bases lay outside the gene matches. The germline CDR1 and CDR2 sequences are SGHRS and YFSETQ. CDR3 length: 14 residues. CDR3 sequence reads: CASSSGQGLGEAFF. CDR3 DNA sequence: TGCGCCAGCAGCTCGGGACAGGGCCTTGGTGAAGCTTTCTTT.

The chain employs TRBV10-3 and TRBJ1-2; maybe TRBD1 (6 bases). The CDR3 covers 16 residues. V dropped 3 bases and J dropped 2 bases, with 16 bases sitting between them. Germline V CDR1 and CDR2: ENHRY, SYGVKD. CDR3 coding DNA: TGTGCCATCAGTGACTCCTCGAGACAGGTCAACTATGGCTACACCTTC. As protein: CAISDSSRQVNYGYTF.

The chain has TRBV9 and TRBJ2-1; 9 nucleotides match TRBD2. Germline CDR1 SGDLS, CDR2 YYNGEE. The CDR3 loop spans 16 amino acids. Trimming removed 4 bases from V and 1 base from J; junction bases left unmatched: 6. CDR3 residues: CASSPPSGGSYNEQFF. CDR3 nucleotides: TGTGCCAGCAGCCCTCCGAGCGGGGGGTCCTACAATGAGCAGTTCTTC.

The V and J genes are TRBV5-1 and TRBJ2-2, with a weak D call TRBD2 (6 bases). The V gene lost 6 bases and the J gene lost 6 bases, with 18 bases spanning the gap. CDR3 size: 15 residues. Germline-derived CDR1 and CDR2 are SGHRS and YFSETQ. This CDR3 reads CASTKGRGTPGELFF. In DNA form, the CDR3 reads TGCGCCAGCACCAAGGGTCGGGGGACCCCCGGGGAGCTGTTTTTT.

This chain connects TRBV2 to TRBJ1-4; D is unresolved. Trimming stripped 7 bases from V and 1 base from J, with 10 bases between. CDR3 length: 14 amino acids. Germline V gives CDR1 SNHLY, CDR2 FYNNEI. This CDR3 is CASTLGLTNEKLFF. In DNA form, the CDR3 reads TGTGCCAGCACCCTGGGCTTAACTAATGAAAAACTGTTTTTT.

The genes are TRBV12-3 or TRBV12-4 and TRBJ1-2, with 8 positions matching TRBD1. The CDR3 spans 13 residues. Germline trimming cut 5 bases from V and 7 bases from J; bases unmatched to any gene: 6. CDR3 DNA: TGTGCCAGCAGTGAGGACAGGGTGGGTGGCTACACCTTC. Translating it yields CASSEDRVGGYTF.

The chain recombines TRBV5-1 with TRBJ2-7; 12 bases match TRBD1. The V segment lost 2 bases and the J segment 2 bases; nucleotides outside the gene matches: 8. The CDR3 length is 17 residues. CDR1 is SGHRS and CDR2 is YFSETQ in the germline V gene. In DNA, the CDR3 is TGCGCCAGCAGCTTACAGGGACAGGGGGCGAGGGCCTACGAGCAGTACTTC. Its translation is CASSLQGQGARAYEQYF.

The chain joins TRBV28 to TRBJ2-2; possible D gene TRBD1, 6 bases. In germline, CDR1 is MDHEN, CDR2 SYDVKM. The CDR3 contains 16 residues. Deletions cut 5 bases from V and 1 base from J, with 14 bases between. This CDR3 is CASSPTGDLNTGELFF. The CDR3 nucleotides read TGTGCCAGCAGTCCGACAGGAGACTTGAACACCGGGGAGCTGTTTTTT.

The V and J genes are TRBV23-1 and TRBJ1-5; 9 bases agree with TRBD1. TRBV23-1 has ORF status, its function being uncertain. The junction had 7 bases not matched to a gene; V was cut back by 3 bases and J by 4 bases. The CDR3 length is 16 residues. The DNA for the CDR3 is TGCGCCAGCAGTCACTCGGGACAGGGTGGGAATCAGCCCCAGCATTTT. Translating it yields CASSHSGQGGNQPQHF.

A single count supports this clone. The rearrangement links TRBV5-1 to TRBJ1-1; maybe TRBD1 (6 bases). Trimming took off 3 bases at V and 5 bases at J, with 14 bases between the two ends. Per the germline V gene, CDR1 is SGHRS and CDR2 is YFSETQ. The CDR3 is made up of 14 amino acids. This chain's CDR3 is CASSWNRVETEAFF. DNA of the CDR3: TGCGCCAGCAGCTGGAACAGGGTTGAGACTGAAGCTTTCTTT.

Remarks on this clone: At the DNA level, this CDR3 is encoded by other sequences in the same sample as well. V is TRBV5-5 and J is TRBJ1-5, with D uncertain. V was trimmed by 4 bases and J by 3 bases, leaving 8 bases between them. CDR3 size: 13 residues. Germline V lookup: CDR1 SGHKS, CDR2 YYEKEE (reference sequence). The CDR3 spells CASSLSSNQPQHF. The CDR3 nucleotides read TGTGCCAGCAGCCTTTCGTCCAATCAGCCCCAGCATTTT.

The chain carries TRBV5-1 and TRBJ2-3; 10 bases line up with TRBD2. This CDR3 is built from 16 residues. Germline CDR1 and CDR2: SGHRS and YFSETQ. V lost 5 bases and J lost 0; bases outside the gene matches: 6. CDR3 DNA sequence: TGCGCCAGCAGGGCTAGCGGGGGAGCTAGCACAGATACGCAGTATTTT. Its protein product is CASRASGGASTDTQYF.

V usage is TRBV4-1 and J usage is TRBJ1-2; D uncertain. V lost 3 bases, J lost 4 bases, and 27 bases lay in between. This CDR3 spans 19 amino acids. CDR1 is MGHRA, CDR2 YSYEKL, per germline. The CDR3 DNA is TGCGCCAGCAGCCAGGTGCCCCCGGGATCCCCGTCGTGGGGCTATGGCTACACCTTC. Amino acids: CASSQVPPGSPSWGYGYTF.

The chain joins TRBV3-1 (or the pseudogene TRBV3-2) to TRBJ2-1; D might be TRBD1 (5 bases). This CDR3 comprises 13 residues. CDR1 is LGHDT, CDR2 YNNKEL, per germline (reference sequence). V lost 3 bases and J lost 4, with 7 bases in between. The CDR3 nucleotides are TGTGCCAGCAGCCAGGGGCCTTACAATGAGCAGTTCTTC. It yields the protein CASSQGPYNEQFF.

The CDR3 region is CASSPGLAGAFQETQYF. The CDR3 bases are TGTGCCAGCAGCCCCGGACTAGCGGGGGCCTTCCAAGAGACCCAGTACTTC. The chain uses TRBV11-3 and TRBJ2-5, with 13 nucleotides matching TRBD2. Germline assignment: CDR1 SGHNT and CDR2 YENEEA. The CDR3 sequence is 17 residues long. V lost 5 bases and J lost 1; bases outside the gene matches: 7.

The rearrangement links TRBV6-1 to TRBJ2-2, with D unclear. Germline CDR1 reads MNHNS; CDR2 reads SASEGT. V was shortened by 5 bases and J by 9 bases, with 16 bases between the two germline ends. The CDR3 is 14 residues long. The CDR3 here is CASSSPPFTWELFF. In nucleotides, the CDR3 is TGTGCCAGCAGTTCACCGCCGTTTACTTGGGAGCTGTTTTTT.

CDR3: CASSYSRGGNTIYF. The CDR3 DNA sequence: TGTGCCAGCAGTTACTCCAGGGGAGGAAACACCATATATTTT. The chain combines TRBV6-5 with TRBJ1-3; D might be TRBD1 (6 bases). Trimming took 0 bases from V and 4 from J, leaving 7 bases between them. The CDR3 has 14 residues. CDR1 and CDR2 (germline): MNHEY, SVGAGI.

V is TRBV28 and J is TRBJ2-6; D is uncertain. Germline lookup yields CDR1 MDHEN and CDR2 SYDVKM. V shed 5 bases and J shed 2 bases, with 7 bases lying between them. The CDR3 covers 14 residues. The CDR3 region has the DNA TGTGCCAGCAGTAACGGTGCTGGGGCCAACGTCCTGACTTTC. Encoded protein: CASSNGAGANVLTF.

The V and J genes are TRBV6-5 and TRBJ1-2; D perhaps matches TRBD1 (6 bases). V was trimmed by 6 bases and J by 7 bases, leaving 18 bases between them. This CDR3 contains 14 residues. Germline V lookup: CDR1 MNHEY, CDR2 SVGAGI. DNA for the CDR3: TGTGCCAGCAGGTCCAGAACAGGGCACCTTGGCTACACCTTC. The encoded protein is CASRSRTGHLGYTF.

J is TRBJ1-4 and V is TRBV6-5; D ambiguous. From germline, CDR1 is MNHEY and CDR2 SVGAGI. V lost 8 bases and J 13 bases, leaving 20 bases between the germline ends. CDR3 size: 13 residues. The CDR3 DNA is TGTGCCAGCGGAGGTATTAGGCAAGGTCGACTGTTTTTT. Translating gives CASGGIRQGRLFF.

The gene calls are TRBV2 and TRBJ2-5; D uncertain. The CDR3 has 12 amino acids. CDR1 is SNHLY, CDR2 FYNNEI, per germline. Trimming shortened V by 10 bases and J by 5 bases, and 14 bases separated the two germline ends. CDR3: CATAELRETQYF. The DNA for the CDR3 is TGTGCCACTGCAGAGTTGAGGGAGACCCAGTACTTC.

The CDR3 protein is CASNWDRAWDQPQHF. The DNA for the CDR3 is TGTGCCAGCAATTGGGACAGGGCCTGGGATCAGCCCCAGCATTTT. J is TRBJ1-5 and V is TRBV28; 9 nucleotides align to TRBD1. There are 15 residues in the CDR3. J gave up 5 bases and V 7 bases, and 9 bases lay outside the gene matches. The germline gives CDR1 MDHEN, CDR2 SYDVKM.

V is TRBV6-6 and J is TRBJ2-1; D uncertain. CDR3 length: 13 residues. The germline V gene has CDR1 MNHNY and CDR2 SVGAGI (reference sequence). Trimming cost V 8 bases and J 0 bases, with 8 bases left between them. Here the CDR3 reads CASGPSSYNEQFF. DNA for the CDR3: TGTGCCAGCGGGCCGAGCTCCTACAATGAGCAGTTCTTC.

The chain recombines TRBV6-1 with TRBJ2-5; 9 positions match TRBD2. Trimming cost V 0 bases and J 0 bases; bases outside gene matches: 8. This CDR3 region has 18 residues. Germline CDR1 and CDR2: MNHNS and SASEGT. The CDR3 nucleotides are TGTGCCAGCAGTGAAGCGATAGCGGGGGAGAACTACCAAGAGACCCAGTACTTC. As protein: CASSEAIAGENYQETQYF.

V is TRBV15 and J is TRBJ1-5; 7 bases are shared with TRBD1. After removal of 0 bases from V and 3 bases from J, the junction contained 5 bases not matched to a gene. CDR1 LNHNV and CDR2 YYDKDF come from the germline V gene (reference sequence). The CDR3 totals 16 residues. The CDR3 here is CATSRDFGQDNQPQHF. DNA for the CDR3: TGTGCCACCAGCAGAGATTTCGGACAGGACAATCAGCCCCAGCATTTT. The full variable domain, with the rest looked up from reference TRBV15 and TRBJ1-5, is DAMVIQNPRYQVTQFGKPVTLSCSQTLNHNVMYWYQQKSSQAPKLLFHYYDKDFNNEADTPDNFQSRRPNTSFCFLDIRSPGLGDTAMYLCATSRDFGQDNQPQHFGDGTRLSIL.

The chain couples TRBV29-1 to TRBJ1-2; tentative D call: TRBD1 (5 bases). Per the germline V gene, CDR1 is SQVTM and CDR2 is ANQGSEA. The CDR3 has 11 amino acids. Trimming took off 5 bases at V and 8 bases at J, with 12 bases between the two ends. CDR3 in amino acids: CSVQGTEGYTF. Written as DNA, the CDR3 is TGCAGCGTTCAAGGGACTGAGGGCTACACCTTC.